The source of this T cell receptor (beta chain) is a study of response to subunit inactivated influenza vaccine. Study-level points and caveats: The study's authors posited that every seasonal influenza vaccination enlists few new T cells.

MiXCR, run by TCRdb on the RT-PCR reads, gives a single entry per CDR3 protein. This repertoire shows approximately 520,000 distinct CDR3 sequences, 25% found once; its top ten account for under 2.5%. A remark on this clonotype: Its antigen is currently unknown.

The CDR3 extends over 14 amino acids. V lost 6 bases to trimming and J lost 5 bases; unmatched junction nucleotides: 10. The V gene's germline CDR1 is DFQATT and CDR2 SNEGSKA (reference sequence). This sample comprised CD4+ T cells sorted from PBMCs, obtained approximately 5 days after vaccination. V gene TRBV20-1 combines with J gene TRBJ2-4; 7 bases map to TRBD1. This receptor was obtained from a man aged 45-65 years who received an inactivated influenza vaccine. The CDR3 reads CSAGRQGPQNIQYF. For the CDR3, the DNA is TGCAGTGCCGGTCGACAGGGACCTCAAAACATTCAGTACTTC.